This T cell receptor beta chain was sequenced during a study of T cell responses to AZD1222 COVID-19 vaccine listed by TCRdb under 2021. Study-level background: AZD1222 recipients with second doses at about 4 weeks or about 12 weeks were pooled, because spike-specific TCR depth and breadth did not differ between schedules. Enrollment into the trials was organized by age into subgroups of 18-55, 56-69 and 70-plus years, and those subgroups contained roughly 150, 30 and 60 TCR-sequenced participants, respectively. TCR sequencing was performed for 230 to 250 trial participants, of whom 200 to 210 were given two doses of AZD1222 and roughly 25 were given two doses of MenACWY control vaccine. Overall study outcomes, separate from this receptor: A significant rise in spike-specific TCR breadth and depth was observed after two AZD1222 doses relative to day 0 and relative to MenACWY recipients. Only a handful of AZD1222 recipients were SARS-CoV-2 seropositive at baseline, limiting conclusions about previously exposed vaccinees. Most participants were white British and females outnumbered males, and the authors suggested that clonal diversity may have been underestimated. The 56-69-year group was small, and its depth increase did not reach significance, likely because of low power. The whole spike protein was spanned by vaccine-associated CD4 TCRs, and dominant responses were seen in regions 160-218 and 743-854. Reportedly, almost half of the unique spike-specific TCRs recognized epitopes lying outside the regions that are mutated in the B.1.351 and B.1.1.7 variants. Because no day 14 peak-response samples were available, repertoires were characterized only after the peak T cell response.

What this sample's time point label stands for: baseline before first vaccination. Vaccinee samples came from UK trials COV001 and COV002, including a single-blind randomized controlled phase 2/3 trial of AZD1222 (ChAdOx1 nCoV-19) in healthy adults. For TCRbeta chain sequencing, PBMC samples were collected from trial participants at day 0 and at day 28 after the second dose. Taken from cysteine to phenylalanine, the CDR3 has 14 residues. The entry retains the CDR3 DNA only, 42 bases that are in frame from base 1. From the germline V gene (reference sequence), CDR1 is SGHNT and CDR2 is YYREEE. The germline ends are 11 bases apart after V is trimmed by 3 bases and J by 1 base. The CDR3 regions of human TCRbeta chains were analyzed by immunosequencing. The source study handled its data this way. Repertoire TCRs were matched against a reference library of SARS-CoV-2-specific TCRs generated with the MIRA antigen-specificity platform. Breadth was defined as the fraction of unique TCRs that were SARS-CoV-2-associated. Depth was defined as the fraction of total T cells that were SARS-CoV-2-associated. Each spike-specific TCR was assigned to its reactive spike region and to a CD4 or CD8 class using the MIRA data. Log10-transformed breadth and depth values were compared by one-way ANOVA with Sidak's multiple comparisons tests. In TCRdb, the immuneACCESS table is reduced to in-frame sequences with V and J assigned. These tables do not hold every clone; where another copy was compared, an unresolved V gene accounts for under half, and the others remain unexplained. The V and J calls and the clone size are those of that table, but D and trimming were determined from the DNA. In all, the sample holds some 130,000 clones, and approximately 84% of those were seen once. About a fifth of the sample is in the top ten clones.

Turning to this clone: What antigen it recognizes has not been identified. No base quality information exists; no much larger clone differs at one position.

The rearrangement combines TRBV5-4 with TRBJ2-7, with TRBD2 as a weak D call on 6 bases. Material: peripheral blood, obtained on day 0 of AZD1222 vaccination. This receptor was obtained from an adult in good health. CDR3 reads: CASSWGLFSYEQYF. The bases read TGTGCCAGCAGCTGGGGACTGTTTTCCTACGAGCAGTACTTC.